This T cell receptor (beta chain) was sequenced during a study of blood T cell repertoires in COVID-19. Turning to the study itself: The origin of the acute and convalescent COVID-19 samples was the United States, Italy and Spain. In each case, the material was cDNA or gDNA derived from T cells, B-cell-depleted T cells, or PBMCs.

The method was immunoSEQ multiplex PCR; TCRdb's version includes in-frame clones alone and lacks a portion of them. The sample shows 150,000 to 190,000 clones, more than 75% of them seen only once. Patients in Seattle were enrolled during active infection, then followed longitudinally. Sequenced: peripheral blood. This receptor was obtained from a woman aged 55 to 70 with COVID-19, enrolled during active disease.

In DNA, the CDR3 is TGTGCCAGCAGTGAAGACAGGGGTAGGCAGCCCCAGCATTTT. Translation: CASSEDRGRQPQHF. The chain links TRBV6-1 to TRBJ1-5; 7 bases map to TRBD1. CDR3 length: 14 residues. With 1 base clipped from V and 7 bases from J, the junction kept 4 bases outside the gene matches. Germline V gene lookup returns CDR1 MNHNS and CDR2 SASEGT.